The 5 T cell receptor beta chains given below trace back to one sample, sequenced in a study of control samples from healthy donors and cancer patients. Libraries were prepared by immunoSEQ multiplex PCR; TCRdb keeps only in-frame clonotypes and omits some of them. Of under 200,000 clones in the sample, approximately 94% are singletons; the top ten hold more than 8%. The sample was blood. The source is a woman aged 40 to 55 in good health.

In the case of this clone: Relative to the germline gene, one junction end is altered; a read error may explain this. CDR3 region: CASSLGGRSAYGYTF. DNA of the CDR3: TGTGCCAGCAGTTTGGGGGGCAGGTCGGCCTATGGCTACACCTTC. V usage is TRBV5-5 and J usage is TRBJ1-2; D might be TRBD1 (6 bases). The CDR3 is 15 residues long. The V gene's germline CDR1 is SGHKS and CDR2 YYEKEE (reference sequence).

V and J are TRBV4-1 and TRBJ1-6, with TRBD1 as a possible D gene (5 bases). Germline V CDR1 and CDR2: MGHRA, YSYEKL. The CDR3 sequence is 16 residues long. Trimming took 4 bases from V and 0 from J, leaving 10 bases between them. Here the CDR3 DNA reads TGCGCCAGCAGCCGGGGGGGGTTCTCCTATAATTCACCCCTCCACTTT. Translating it yields CASSRGGFSYNSPLHF.

V gene TRBV9 combines with J gene TRBJ1-6; 7 nucleotides line up with TRBD1. This CDR3 comprises 15 residues. Trimming removed 3 bases from V and 9 bases from J; junction bases left unmatched: 9. The V gene's germline CDR1 is SGDLS and CDR2 YYNGEE. This chain's CDR3 is CASSGPGTDLSPLHF. CDR3 DNA: TGTGCCAGCAGCGGACCCGGGACAGACCTTTCACCCCTCCACTTT.

J is TRBJ1-4 and V is TRBV27; 10 nucleotides align to TRBD1. The CDR3 extends over 13 amino acids. Germline V gives CDR1 MNHEY, CDR2 SMNVEV (reference sequence). Trimming cost V 6 bases and J 13 bases; bases outside gene matches: 8. The CDR3 DNA follows: TGTGCCAGCAGAGGACAGGGGGAAAGTATACTGTTTTTT. Amino acids: CASRGQGESILFF.

In this sample, this clone turned up once. The chain has TRBV7-9 and TRBJ2-3; TRBD2 agrees at 14 bases. The CDR3 extends over 16 amino acids. Unmatched junction bases numbered 6, after V lost 5 bases and J lost 5 bases. Germline assignment: CDR1 SEHNR and CDR2 FQNEAQ (reference sequence). CDR3 coding DNA: TGTGCCAGCAGCGAAGGACTAGCGGGGGGCCAAGATACGCAGTATTTT. Protein: CASSEGLAGGQDTQYF.